This T cell receptor beta chain was sequenced for a study of blood T cells in healthy people across ages. Combining a sample-barcoded 5' primer with a J-beta primer mix, a second PCR ran for about 7 to 12 cycles. Researchers report that a template-switch adaptor with 12 random nucleotides tagged each cDNA molecule. TCRdb ran MiXCR on the 5' RACE reads and lists one entry per CDR3 protein. This repertoire shows roughly 1,500,000 distinct CDR3 sequences, about 40% found once; its top ten account for 6.5% to 10%. Every sample yielded at least 6 million isolated PBMCs. CDR1 and CDR2 (germline): MDHEN, SYDVKM. The CDR3 is 16 amino acids.

Material for sequencing was blood. The genes are TRBV28 and TRBJ2-4; 7 bases are shared with TRBD2. The DNA end lines up better with TRBJ2-7; the J call may be wrong. This sequence was found in a woman between 18 and 30 years old in good health. In DNA form, the CDR3 reads TGTGCCAGCATGGGCAGGGCGGGAGTAGCGGATTACGAGCAGTACTTC. Translation gives CASMGRAGVADYEQYF.